This TCR beta chain was profiled in a study of post-analysis software for immune sequencing data (dated by TCRdb to the mid-2010s). Study-level background: Relapsing-remitting, secondary progressive and progressive-relapsing multiple sclerosis were recorded as disease courses, and subtype annotation was lacking for some patients. The patient repertoires were set against roughly eleven previously published healthy control repertoires from donors whose ages ranged from about 6 to 25 years. A subset of samples was prepared in parallel using single-end sample barcoding, then pooled and co-amplified after Illumina adapter ligation. Paper-wide results and their limitations: About five TRBV segments, including TRBV5-6, TRBV5-1 and TRBV20-1, were significantly more frequent in patients than controls. Significantly lower normalized Chao1 diversity was found in multiple sclerosis patients than in controls, suggesting substantial peripheral T-cell clonal expansion. Direct clustering with F measure showed strong co-clustering of samples prepared in the same batch, prompting a batch-effect correction. The multiple sclerosis patient group was slightly younger than the control group.

TCR beta repertoires were profiled from peripheral blood of more than ten young patients with multiple sclerosis to demonstrate the VDJtools post-analysis software. The multiple sclerosis patients were children and adolescents ranging in age from roughly 6 to 15 years. The germline V gene specifies LGHNA as CDR1 and YSLEER as CDR2. V and J lose 4 bases and 4 bases, and a span of 16 bases separates them. The CDR3 starts with the cysteine, ends with the phenylalanine, and has 15 residues. The read is trimmed to its CDR3 DNA, 45 bases read in frame from base 1. On this clonotype: Its antigen is unknown. No base quality information exists; no much larger clone differs at one position.

Libraries were constructed by PCR. Instrument on record: Illumina HiSeq 2500. To reduce PCR and sequencing biases, unique molecular identifiers were built into the TCR beta cDNA libraries. Per 1 to 10 million input T cells, around 500,000 cDNA molecules were obtained, such that each molecule approximated one T cell. The patient libraries were prepared and sequenced with the same protocol used for the earlier healthy control dataset. Within a given batch, samples were prepared together, multiplexed and sequenced on the same HiSeq lane. The study's processing was this. MIGEC handled the raw barcoded reads, throwing out single-read molecular identifier groups before consensus assembly and CDR3 extraction. Clonotype tables were post-analysed with VDJtools, normalizing diversity by down-sampling all datasets to the smallest sample size. Repertoire overlap clustering matched CDR3 amino acid but not nucleotide sequences to correct batch-related cross-sample contamination. Using fastp trimming at Q25 and MiXCR clonotype assembly, TCRdb reanalyzed the public sequencing data and kept in-frame beta chains. Identical CDR3 proteins give one entry, which carries the most common genes and DNA. TCRdb, not the authors, supplied the V and J calls. The sample has roughly 800,000 distinct CDR3 sequences on record, about 43% of them singletons. Roughly 4.5% of the sample comes from the top ten.

Sequencing was performed on blood. The sequence links TRBV4-3 to TRBJ1-2; the D gene is perhaps TRBD1, from 6 matching bases. This clonotype was obtained from a girl between 5 and 17 years old with multiple sclerosis. The CDR3 region: CASSPDPTGRYGYTF. The nucleotide sequence is TGCGCCAGCAGCCCGGACCCCACAGGGCGCTATGGCTACACCTTC.